This section outlines one T cell receptor (beta chain) sequence together with its context. Its target is unknown. cDNA molecules carried unique molecular identifiers, and template switching added a universal primer site. TCRdb redid the calling of the 5' RACE reads with MiXCR, one entry per CDR3 protein. The profile shows approximately 470,000 distinct CDR3 sequences, more than 13% of them singletons. CDR1 is SGHRS, CDR2 YFSETQ, per germline. This CDR3 comprises 16 residues. Unmatched junction bases numbered 3, after V lost 0 bases and J lost 0 bases. This record belongs to a study of identical twins. Study results and limitations: Partly confounded zero-insertion analyses could result from invariant MAIT and iNKT cells. Beta out-of-frame sequences showed weaker excess sharing between twins.

These data were also reused for a study on yellow fever vaccine responses in identical twins.

The material sequenced was CD4+ T cells sorted from blood. The chain joins TRBV5-1 to TRBJ2-3, with TRBD2 identical over 8 bases. This receptor was obtained from a woman between 18 and 29 years old in good health. The CDR3 region is CASSLGTSLSTDTQYF. The CDR3 DNA is TGCGCCAGCAGCTTGGGGACTAGCCTTAGCACAGATACGCAGTATTTT.